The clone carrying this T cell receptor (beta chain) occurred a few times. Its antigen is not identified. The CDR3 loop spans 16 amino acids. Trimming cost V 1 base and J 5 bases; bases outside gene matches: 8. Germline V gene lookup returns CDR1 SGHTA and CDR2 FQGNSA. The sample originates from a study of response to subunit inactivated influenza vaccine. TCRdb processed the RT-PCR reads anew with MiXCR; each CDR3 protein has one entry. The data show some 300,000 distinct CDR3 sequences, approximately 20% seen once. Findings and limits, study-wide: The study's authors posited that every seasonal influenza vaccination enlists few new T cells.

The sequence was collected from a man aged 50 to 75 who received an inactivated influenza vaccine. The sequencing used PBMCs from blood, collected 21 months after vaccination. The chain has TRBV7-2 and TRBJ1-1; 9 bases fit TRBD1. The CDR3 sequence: CASSLDLHRGLTEAFF. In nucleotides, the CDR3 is TGTGCCAGCAGCTTAGATTTGCACAGGGGGCTTACTGAAGCTTTCTTT. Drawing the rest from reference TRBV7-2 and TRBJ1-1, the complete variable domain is GAGVSQSPSNKVTEKGKDVELRCDPISGHTALYWYRQSLGQGLEFLIYFQGNSAPDKSGLPSDRFSAERTGGSVSTLTIQRTQQEDSAVYLCASSLDLHRGLTEAFFGQGTRLTVV.